Below are 26 T cell receptor beta chains sequenced from a single sample in a study of blood T cell repertoires in COVID-19. The table came from immunoSEQ multiplex PCR; TCRdb's copy has only in-frame clones and leaves some out. The sample has 200,000 to 250,000 clones; about 80% are singletons. Source material: PBMCs or T cells enriched from blood (not recorded which). All receptors come from a man aged 40-49 years who had recovered from COVID-19.

This sequence joins TRBV6-5 and TRBJ2-1; 11 bases map to TRBD1. V lost 6 bases, J lost 10 bases, and 5 bases stayed unmatched. This CDR3 is 13 amino acids long. CDR1 is MNHEY and CDR2 is SVGAGI in the germline V gene. The CDR3 region has the DNA TGTGCCAGCAGCGGACAGGGGGCACACGAGCAGTTCTTC. Protein: CASSGQGAHEQFF.

This clone showed up just a few times. This chain joins TRBV5-1 and TRBJ1-2; D not resolved. The V end lost 1 base, the J end lost 0 bases, and 7 bases lay between the germline ends. Germline CDR1 SGHRS, CDR2 YFSETQ. This CDR3 spans 14 amino acids. CDR3 DNA: TGCGCCAGCAGCTTGACAGAAGCTAACTATGGCTACACCTTC. It is translated as CASSLTEANYGYTF.

This rearrangement joins TRBV12-3 or TRBV12-4 to TRBJ1-5, with D tentatively TRBD1 (5 bases). Trimming took 8 bases from V and 9 from J, leaving 17 bases between them. The CDR3 sequence is 13 residues long. CDR3 residues: CASGRGFLSPQHF. In DNA, the CDR3 is TGTGCCAGCGGACGGGGGTTCCTGTCGCCCCAGCATTTT.

This clone was counted once. The chain carries TRBV19 and TRBJ1-1, with D maybe TRBD1 (6 bases). In germline, CDR1 is LNHDA, CDR2 SQIVND (reference sequence). Deletions cut 3 bases from V and 4 bases from J, with 9 bases between. This CDR3 has 13 residues. CDR3 region: CASSIIGGTEAFF. The CDR3 DNA follows: TGTGCCAGTAGTATTATAGGGGGCACTGAAGCTTTCTTT.

This chain links TRBV18 with TRBJ2-7; 11 bases match TRBD1. J was trimmed by 4 bases and V by 6 bases; bases with no gene match: 8. Germline values: CDR1 KGHSH, CDR2 LQKENI. The CDR3 has 15 amino acids. DNA of the CDR3: TGTGCCAGCTCGCGCGGGACAGGGGGGAATTACGAGCAGTACTTC. Encoded protein: CASSRGTGGNYEQYF.

The gene calls are TRBV28 and TRBJ1-2; TRBD1 matches at 10 bases. This CDR3 comprises 14 residues. V dropped 6 bases and J dropped 8; count of bases not matched to a gene: 9. CDR1 is MDHEN, CDR2 SYDVKM, per germline. The CDR3 DNA sequence: TGTGCCAGCAGGGGGGGACAGGGGCAGCGGGGCTACACCTTC. Protein sequence: CASRGGQGQRGYTF.

The chain links TRBV5-1 to TRBJ1-1; no clear D. Germline V CDR1 and CDR2: SGHRS, YFSETQ. V lost 4 bases to trimming and J lost 0 bases, with 7 bases between them. CDR3 length equals 13 residues. CDR3 loop: CASSGEMNTEAFF. The CDR3 bases are TGCGCCAGCAGCGGGGAGATGAACACTGAAGCTTTCTTT.

This chain uses TRBV6-4 with TRBJ2-2; 7 nucleotides match TRBD2. The V gene end was trimmed by 0 bases and the J gene end by 3 bases; junction bases not matched to a gene: 4. This CDR3 comprises 16 residues. Germline assignment: CDR1 MRHNA and CDR2 SNTAGT. CDR3 in DNA: TGTGCCAGCAGTGACTCGCGGGGAGGGGACACCGGGGAGCTGTTTTTT. Amino acids: CASSDSRGGDTGELFF.

J is TRBJ1-6 and V is TRBV5-1; a weak D match, TRBD1 (6 bases). With 1 base removed from V and 8 bases from J, the gap between germline ends came to 10 bases. The CDR3 extends over 14 amino acids. Germline assignment: CDR1 SGHRS and CDR2 YFSETQ. This chain's CDR3 is CASSLRGMDSPLHF. CDR3 DNA: TGCGCCAGCAGCTTGAGGGGGATGGATTCACCCCTCCACTTT. Together with reference TRBV5-1 and TRBJ1-6, the CDR3 gives the full variable domain: KAGVTQTPRYLIKTRGQQVTLSCSPISGHRSVSWYQQTPGQGLQFLFEYFSETQRNKGNFPGRFSGRQFSNSRSEMNVSTLELGDSALYLCASSLRGMDSPLHFGNGTRLTVT.

This clone was recorded once. The chain employs TRBV6-5 and TRBJ1-3; D call uncertain. Germline V gene data show CDR1 as MNHEY and CDR2 as SVGAGI. V was clipped by 0 bases and J by 0 bases, with 6 bases between them. There are 15 residues in the CDR3. The CDR3 bases are TGTGCCAGCAGTTACTCCCCGTACTCTGGAAACACCATATATTTT. It yields the protein CASSYSPYSGNTIYF.

The chain has TRBV7-6 and TRBJ1-5; 9 bases match TRBD1. Trimming cost V 4 bases and J 5 bases; bases outside gene matches: 6. Germline CDR1 reads SGHVS; CDR2 reads FNYEAQ. The CDR3 runs 15 residues. In nucleotides, the CDR3 is TGTGCCAGCAGCTCGACCCGGGACAGGGATCAGCCCCAGCATTTT. It yields the protein CASSSTRDRDQPQHF.

CDR3 in amino acids: CASGMSVNTGELFF. CDR3 nucleotides: TGTGCCTCCGGGATGTCCGTTAACACCGGGGAGCTGTTTTTT. The rearrangement uses TRBV6-5 and TRBJ2-2; a weak D match, TRBD2 (5 bases). Germline CDR1 and CDR2: MNHEY and SVGAGI. With 11 bases removed from V and 2 bases from J, the gap between germline ends came to 15 bases. The CDR3 runs 14 residues.

The gene calls are TRBV6-5 and TRBJ2-5, with 9 bases fitting TRBD2. The V gene end was trimmed by 8 bases and the J gene end by 4 bases; junction bases not matched to a gene: 5. In germline, CDR1 is MNHEY, CDR2 SVGAGI. This CDR3 comprises 13 residues. For the CDR3, the DNA is TGTGCCAGCGGGGCTAGCGGGGTAGAGACCCAGTACTTC. It translates to CASGASGVETQYF.

V is TRBV30 and J is TRBJ1-2; perhaps TRBD1 as D (5 bases). The V and J ends lost 6 bases and 1 base respectively, with 12 bases between them. CDR1 is GTSNPN and CDR2 is SVGIG in the germline V gene (reference sequence). The CDR3 covers 13 residues. This chain's CDR3 is CACRRRGNYGYTF. The CDR3 DNA follows: TGTGCCTGTAGAAGGAGGGGTAACTATGGCTACACCTTC.

This chain joins TRBV7-2 and TRBJ2-2; no clear D. The germline V gene encodes CDR1 SGHTA and CDR2 FQGNSA. Trimming pared 1 base from V and 6 bases from J, leaving 9 bases between. The CDR3 extends over 14 amino acids. CDR3 sequence reads: CASSLDSSPGELFF. The CDR3 DNA is TGTGCCAGCAGCTTAGATTCCAGTCCCGGGGAGCTGTTTTTT. The full variable domain, with the rest looked up from reference TRBV7-2 and TRBJ2-2, is GAGVSQSPSNKVTEKGKDVELRCDPISGHTALYWYRQSLGQGLEFLIYFQGNSAPDKSGLPSDRFSAERTGGSVSTLTIQRTQQEDSAVYLCASSLDSSPGELFFGEGSRLTVL.

Only one count was recorded for this clone. The gene calls are TRBV7-8 and TRBJ2-1; TRBD2 matches 7 bases. The CDR3 is 14 residues long. V was clipped by 2 bases and J by 8 bases; unmatched bases: 6. From germline, CDR1 is SGHVS and CDR2 FQNEAQ. This chain's CDR3 is CASSLLLGRDEQFF. CDR3 DNA sequence: TGTGCCAGCAGCTTACTCCTGGGGAGGGATGAGCAGTTCTTC.

The chain joins TRBV12-5 to TRBJ1-1, with 7 bases matching TRBD1. Germline V gives CDR1 LGHNT, CDR2 FRNRAP. V dropped 5 bases and J dropped 3; count of bases not matched to a gene: 3. This CDR3 is built from 13 residues. CDR3 coding DNA: TGTGCTAGTGGTCACAGGGGTGACACTGAAGCTTTCTTT. Translating gives CASGHRGDTEAFF.

The genes are TRBV4-1 and TRBJ1-1, with D maybe TRBD1 (5 bases). Trimming took 4 bases from V and 4 from J, leaving 13 bases between them. CDR3 size: 14 residues. Germline lookup yields CDR1 MGHRA and CDR2 YSYEKL. This CDR3 reads CASSRGGVGTEAFF. The DNA for the CDR3 is TGCGCCAGCAGCCGAGGAGGGGTGGGCACTGAAGCTTTCTTT.

This chain links TRBV9 with TRBJ1-1; possibly TRBD1 for D (6 bases). The germline V and J ends were trimmed by 4 bases and 6 bases, with 16 bases remaining between them. This CDR3 region has 14 residues. Germline CDR1 and CDR2: SGDLS and YYNGEE. The CDR3: CASSPSGVKAEAFF. The DNA for the CDR3 is TGTGCCAGCAGCCCTTCAGGGGTGAAAGCTGAAGCTTTCTTT.

The rearrangement joins TRBV2 to TRBJ1-6; 9 positions match TRBD1. Germline V lookup: CDR1 SNHLY, CDR2 FYNNEI. With 8 bases clipped from V and 2 bases from J, the junction kept 16 bases outside the gene matches. This CDR3 is 19 amino acids long. The CDR3 DNA is TGTGCCAGCCGAATACTCGGGACAGGGATAAGGACCTATAATTCACCCCTCCACTTT. It yields the protein CASRILGTGIRTYNSPLHF.

This rearrangement joins TRBV18 to TRBJ2-4; maybe TRBD1 (6 bases). Trimming removed 2 bases from V and 2 bases from J, with 13 bases in between. This CDR3 has 16 amino acids. Germline CDR1 is KGHSH and CDR2 is LQKENI. CDR3 coding DNA: TGTGCCAGCTCACCAGATGGTCAGGGGTCCAAAAACATTCAGTACTTC. Translating gives CASSPDGQGSKNIQYF.

This chain links TRBV28 with TRBJ1-5; 8 bases are a match to TRBD1. Trimming took 5 bases from V and 0 from J; bases not matched to a gene: 6. The germline gives CDR1 MDHEN, CDR2 SYDVKM. The CDR3 runs to 16 residues. The CDR3 DNA reads as TGTGCCAGCAGTCGACAGGGGCGAGGTAGCAATCAGCCCCAGCATTTT. The encoded protein is CASSRQGRGSNQPQHF.

The chain has TRBV5-1 and TRBJ2-5; maybe TRBD1 (6 bases). The V end lost 0 bases, the J end lost 5 bases, and 11 bases lay between the germline ends. CDR1 is SGHRS and CDR2 is YFSETQ in the germline V gene. CDR3 size: 14 residues. The CDR3 bases are TGCGCCAGCAGCTTGGCGGGGCAGGGGGAGACCCAGTACTTC. It codes for CASSLAGQGETQYF. The entire variable domain, with the rest obtained from reference TRBV5-1 and TRBJ2-5, is as follows: KAGVTQTPRYLIKTRGQQVTLSCSPISGHRSVSWYQQTPGQGLQFLFEYFSETQRNKGNFPGRFSGRQFSNSRSEMNVSTLELGDSALYLCASSLAGQGETQYFGPGTRLLVL.

The chain recombines TRBV14 with TRBJ1-5; TRBD1 matches at 7 bases. The CDR3 contains 15 residues. V was clipped by 4 bases and J by 4 bases; unmatched bases: 7. The V gene's germline CDR1 is SGHDN and CDR2 FVKESK. CDR3 protein: CASSLGTAINQPQHF. In DNA, the CDR3 is TGTGCCAGCAGCCTTGGGACAGCCATTAATCAGCCCCAGCATTTT.

The CDR3 here is CASGRIGASEQYF. Here the CDR3 DNA reads TGTGCCAGCGGTCGGATAGGGGCGAGCGAGCAGTACTTC. This sequence joins TRBV27 and TRBJ2-7; D possibly corresponds to TRBD1 (5 bases). The V end lost 8 bases, the J end lost 6 bases, and 17 bases lay between the germline ends. Looked up from germline, CDR1 is MNHEY and CDR2 is SMNVEV (reference sequence). The CDR3 has 13 amino acids.

V gene TRBV11-2 combines with J gene TRBJ2-1; 7 positions agree with TRBD1. This CDR3 comprises 16 residues. J was trimmed by 3 bases and V by 5 bases; bases with no gene match: 10. CDR1 SGHAT and CDR2 FQNNGV come from the germline V gene. In nucleotides, the CDR3 is TGTGCCAGCAGCCTTTACAGGGGTCAGGGCTACAATGAGCAGTTCTTC. This sequence encodes CASSLYRGQGYNEQFF. The variable domain in full, with the rest retrieved from reference TRBV11-2 and TRBJ2-1, is EAGVAQSPRYKIIEKRQSVAFWCNPISGHATLYWYQQILGQGPKLLIQFQNNGVVDDSQLPKDRFSAERLKGVDSTLKIQPAKLEDSAVYLCASSLYRGQGYNEQFFGPGTRLTVL.